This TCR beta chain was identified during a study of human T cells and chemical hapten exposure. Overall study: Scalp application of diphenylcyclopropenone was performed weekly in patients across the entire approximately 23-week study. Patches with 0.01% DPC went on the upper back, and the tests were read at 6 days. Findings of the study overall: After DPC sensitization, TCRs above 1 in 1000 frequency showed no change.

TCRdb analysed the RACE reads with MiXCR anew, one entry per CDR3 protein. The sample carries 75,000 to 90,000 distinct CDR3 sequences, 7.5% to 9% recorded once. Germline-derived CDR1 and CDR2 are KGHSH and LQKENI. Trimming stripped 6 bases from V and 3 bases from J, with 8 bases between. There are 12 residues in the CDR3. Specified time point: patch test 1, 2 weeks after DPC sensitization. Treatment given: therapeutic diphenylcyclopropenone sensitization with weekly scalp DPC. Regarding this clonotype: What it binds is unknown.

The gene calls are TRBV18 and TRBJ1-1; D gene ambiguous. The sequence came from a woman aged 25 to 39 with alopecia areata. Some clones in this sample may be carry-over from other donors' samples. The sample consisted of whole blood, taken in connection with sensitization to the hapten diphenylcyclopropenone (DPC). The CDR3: CASSLKDTEAFF. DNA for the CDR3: TGTGCCAGCTCGCTCAAGGACACTGAAGCTTTCTTT.